The 16 T cell receptor beta chains in this list originate from one sample, sequenced in a study of blood T cell repertoires in COVID-19. Here immunoSEQ multiplex PCR was the method, and the copy in TCRdb shows in-frame clones only, minus some. The table has 40,000 to 55,000 clones, roughly nine tenths seen once. The sample was peripheral blood. The receptor source for this set is a man between 65 and 85 years old with active COVID-19.

V gene TRBV19 combines with J gene TRBJ2-1, with a weak D call TRBD2 (5 bases). This CDR3 has 16 amino acids. Trimming shortened V by 5 bases and J by 0 bases, and 14 bases separated the two germline ends. CDR1 LNHDA and CDR2 SQIVND come from the germline V gene (reference sequence). CDR3 nucleotide sequence: TGTGCCAGTAGTTCGGAGACTACGAGCTCCTACAATGAGCAGTTCTTC. It encodes CASSSETTSSYNEQFF.

This clone occurred a few times. This chain links TRBV19 with TRBJ2-4; 9 bases map to TRBD2. After removal of 5 bases from V and 1 base from J, the junction contained 9 bases not matched to a gene. The length of the CDR3 is 17 residues. CDR1 and CDR2 (germline): LNHDA, SQIVND (reference sequence). The CDR3 DNA reads as TGTGCCAGTAGTCCCAGCGGGGGGACGGGGGCCAAAAACATTCAGTACTTC. This codes for CASSPSGGTGAKNIQYF.

This clone came up once. The V and J genes are TRBV19 and TRBJ1-5, with D possibly matching TRBD1 (6 bases). Deletions cut 6 bases from V and 9 bases from J, with 12 bases between. Germline CDR1 and CDR2: LNHDA and SQIVND (reference sequence). The CDR3 length is 12 residues. Here the CDR3 DNA reads TGTGCCAGTAGGTACTCAGGGGCGCCCCAGCATTTT. Protein: CASRYSGAPQHF.

The chain joins TRBV2 to TRBJ2-5; D perhaps matches TRBD1 (6 bases). The length of the CDR3 is 12 residues. V was pared by 6 bases and J by 3 bases, with 8 bases between. CDR1 and CDR2 (germline): SNHLY, FYNNEI. In DNA form, the CDR3 reads TGTGCCAGCAGAGAGGGGGAAGAGACCCAGTACTTC. Its protein is CASREGEETQYF.

The chain carries TRBV7-9 and TRBJ2-4; the match to TRBD1 covers 7 bases. This CDR3 is 12 amino acids long. CDR1 and CDR2 (germline): SEHNR, FQNEAQ (reference sequence). The V gene end was trimmed by 5 bases and the J gene end by 7 bases; junction bases not matched to a gene: 2. The CDR3 here is CASSEQGNIQYF. CDR3 DNA: TGTGCCAGCAGCGAACAGGGGAACATTCAGTACTTC.

This rearrangement joins TRBV4-3 to TRBJ1-3, with D unresolved. The CDR3 is 18 residues long. The ends were cut back, 0 bases at V and 0 bases at J, with 15 bases in the middle. Germline CDR1 is LGHNA and CDR2 is YSLEER. In nucleotides, the CDR3 is TGCGCCAGCAGCCAAGATTGGCAGGCTATACTCTCTGGAAACACCATATATTTT. It yields the protein CASSQDWQAILSGNTIYF.

The rearrangement joins TRBV5-1 to TRBJ1-2; the D gene is possibly TRBD1 (5 bases). The CDR3 contains 17 residues. From germline, CDR1 is SGHRS and CDR2 YFSETQ. V was shortened by 0 bases and J by 7 bases, with 22 bases between the two germline ends. The CDR3 DNA is TGCGCCAGCAGCTTGGACGACAGTCAGGTCCCAACGCGTGGCTACACCTTC. Translating gives CASSLDDSQVPTRGYTF.

In this sample, this clone turned up once. The chain joins TRBV28 to TRBJ1-2; 7 bases match TRBD1. J lost 2 bases, V lost 3 bases, and 3 bases had no gene match. The germline CDR1 and CDR2 sequences are MDHEN and SYDVKM. The CDR3 extends over 14 amino acids. The CDR3 DNA sequence: TGTGCCAGCAGTTTGAAACAGGGGAACTATGGCTACACCTTC. This gives the protein CASSLKQGNYGYTF.

V is TRBV5-1 and J is TRBJ2-2; D perhaps matches TRBD2 (5 bases). Trimming took off 7 bases at V and 6 bases at J, with 10 bases between the two ends. The length of the CDR3 is 12 residues. Germline-derived CDR1 and CDR2 are SGHRS and YFSETQ. The CDR3 DNA reads as TGCGCCAGCTATCCCGGGGCCGGGGAGCTGTTTTTT. It specifies CASYPGAGELFF. The variable domain in full, with the rest retrieved from reference TRBV5-1 and TRBJ2-2, is KAGVTQTPRYLIKTRGQQVTLSCSPISGHRSVSWYQQTPGQGLQFLFEYFSETQRNKGNFPGRFSGRQFSNSRSEMNVSTLELGDSALYLCASYPGAGELFFGEGSRLTVL.

V usage is TRBV9 and J usage is TRBJ2-1, with D maybe TRBD2 (7 bases). The CDR3 runs to 15 residues. V was pared by 0 bases and J by 4 bases, with 11 bases between. CDR1 is SGDLS and CDR2 is YYNGEE in the germline V gene. DNA of the CDR3: TGTGCCAGCAGCGTAGCGGGGGGCCCGTACAATGAGCAGTTCTTC. It encodes CASSVAGGPYNEQFF. Full variable domain (outside the CDR3, taken from reference TRBV9 and TRBJ2-1): DSGVTQTPKHLITATGQRVTLRCSPRSGDLSVYWYQQSLDQGLQFLIQYYNGEERAKGNILERFSAQQFPDLHSELNLSSLELGDSALYFCASSVAGGPYNEQFFGPGTRLTVL.

This clone has more than one count but fewer than ten. CDR3 DNA sequence: TGTGCCAGCAGCCCGCGGTCCCAGGGGTTGAAAACTAATGAAAAACTGTTTTTT. As protein: CASSPRSQGLKTNEKLFF. J is TRBJ1-4 and V is TRBV7-6, with a weak D call TRBD1 (6 bases). This CDR3 region has 18 residues. V lost 5 bases and J lost 1, with 20 bases in between. Germline V gene sequence: CDR1 SGHVS, CDR2 FNYEAQ.

The chain links TRBV27 to TRBJ1-1; D call uncertain. The germline V gene has CDR1 MNHEY and CDR2 SMNVEV (reference sequence). Trimming cost V 6 bases and J 7 bases, with 15 bases left between them. The CDR3 is 13 residues long. The CDR3 sequence: CASRAPGFSEAFF. The CDR3 DNA follows: TGTGCCAGCAGGGCACCGGGATTTAGTGAAGCTTTCTTT.

The genes are TRBV19 and TRBJ2-1; 10 bases agree with TRBD2. CDR1 and CDR2 from the germline V gene are LNHDA and SQIVND (reference sequence). Losses at the gene ends were 5 bases for V and 5 bases for J; bases not matched to a gene: 6. The CDR3 covers 15 residues. CDR3 residues: CASSGSGGLHNEQFF. The CDR3 nucleotides read TGTGCCAGTAGTGGTAGCGGGGGGCTTCACAATGAGCAGTTCTTC.

This sequence joins TRBV6-4 and TRBJ2-1; tentatively, D is TRBD1 (6 bases). In germline, CDR1 is MRHNA, CDR2 SNTAGT. Trimming shortened V by 4 bases and J by 7 bases, and 11 bases separated the two germline ends. CDR3 length equals 13 residues. The CDR3 is CASSGEGDNEQFF. The CDR3 DNA follows: TGTGCCAGCAGTGGAGAGGGGGATAATGAGCAGTTCTTC.

This chain uses TRBV6-2 or TRBV6-3 with TRBJ1-1; tentatively, D is TRBD1 (5 bases). Germline values: CDR1 MNHEY, CDR2 SVGEGT. There are 17 residues in the CDR3. Between the trimmed V and J ends, which lost 7 bases and 0 bases, there was a span of 21 bases. CDR3 protein: CASTPIGQGAMNTEAFF. The CDR3 DNA is TGTGCCAGCACCCCCATCGGGCAGGGCGCTATGAACACTGAAGCTTTCTTT.

This chain joins TRBV18 and TRBJ2-7; TRBD2 aligns across 8 bases. Germline V gives CDR1 KGHSH, CDR2 LQKENI. J lost 0 bases, V lost 6 bases, and 7 bases had no gene match. The CDR3 sequence is 15 residues long. The CDR3 sequence: CASSHSGGASYEQYF. The CDR3 DNA follows: TGTGCCAGCTCTCACAGCGGGGGCGCCTCCTACGAGCAGTACTTC.